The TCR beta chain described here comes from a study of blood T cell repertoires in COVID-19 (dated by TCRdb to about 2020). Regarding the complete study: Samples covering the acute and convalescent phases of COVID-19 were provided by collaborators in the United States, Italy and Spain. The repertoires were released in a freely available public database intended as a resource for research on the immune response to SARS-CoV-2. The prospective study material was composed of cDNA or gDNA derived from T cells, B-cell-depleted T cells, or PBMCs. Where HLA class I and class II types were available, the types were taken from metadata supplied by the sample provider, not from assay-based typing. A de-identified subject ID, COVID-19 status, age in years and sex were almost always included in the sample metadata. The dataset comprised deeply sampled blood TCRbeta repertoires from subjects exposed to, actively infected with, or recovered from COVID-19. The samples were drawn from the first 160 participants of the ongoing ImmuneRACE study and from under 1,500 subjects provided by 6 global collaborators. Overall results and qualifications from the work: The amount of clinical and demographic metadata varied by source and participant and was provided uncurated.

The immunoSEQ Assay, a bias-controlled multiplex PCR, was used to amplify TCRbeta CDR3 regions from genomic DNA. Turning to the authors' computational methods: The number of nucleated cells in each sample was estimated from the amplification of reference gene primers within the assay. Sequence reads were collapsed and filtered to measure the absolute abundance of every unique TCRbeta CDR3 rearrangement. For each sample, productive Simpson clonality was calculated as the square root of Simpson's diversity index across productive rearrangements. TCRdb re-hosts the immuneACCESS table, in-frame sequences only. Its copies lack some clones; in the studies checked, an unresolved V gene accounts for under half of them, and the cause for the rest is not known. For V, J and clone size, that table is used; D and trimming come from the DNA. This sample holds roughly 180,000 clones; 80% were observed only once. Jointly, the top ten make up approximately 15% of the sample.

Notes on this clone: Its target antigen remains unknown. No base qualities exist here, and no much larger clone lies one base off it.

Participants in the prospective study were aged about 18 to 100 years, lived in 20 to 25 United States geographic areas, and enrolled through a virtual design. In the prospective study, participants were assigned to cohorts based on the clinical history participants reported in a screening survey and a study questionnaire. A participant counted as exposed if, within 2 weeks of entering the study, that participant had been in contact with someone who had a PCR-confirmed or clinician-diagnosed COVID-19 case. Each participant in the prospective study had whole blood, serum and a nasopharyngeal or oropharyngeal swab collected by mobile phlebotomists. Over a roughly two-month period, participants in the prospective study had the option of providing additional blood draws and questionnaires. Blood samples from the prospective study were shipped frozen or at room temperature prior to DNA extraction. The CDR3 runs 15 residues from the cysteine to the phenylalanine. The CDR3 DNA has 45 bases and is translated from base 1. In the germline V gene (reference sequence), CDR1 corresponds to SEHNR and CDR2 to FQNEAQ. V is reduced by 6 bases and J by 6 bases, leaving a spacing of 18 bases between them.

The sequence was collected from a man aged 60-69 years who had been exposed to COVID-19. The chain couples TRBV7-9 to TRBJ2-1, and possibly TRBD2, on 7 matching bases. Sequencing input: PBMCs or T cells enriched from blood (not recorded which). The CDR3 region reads CASRGYTRGANEQFF. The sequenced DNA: TGTGCCAGCAGGGGGTATACCCGGGGGGCCAATGAGCAGTTCTTC.